The 9 T cell receptor beta chains listed next were all sequenced from one sample in a study of blood T cell repertoires in COVID-19. Sequenced by immunoSEQ multiplex PCR; TCRdb stores in-frame clones only, minus some. The sample includes roughly 200,000 clones, 84% of them seen just once. The material sequenced was PBMCs or T cells enriched from blood (not recorded which). Source of these receptors: a woman in her 30s who had been exposed to COVID-19.

In DNA form, the CDR3 reads TGTGCCAGTAGCTCTAGCGGTGCCTCCTACGAGCAGTACTTC. This gives the protein CASSSSGASYEQYF. The chain has TRBV19 and TRBJ2-7; 7 nucleotides line up with TRBD2. The CDR3 is 14 residues long. Per the germline V gene, CDR1 is LNHDA and CDR2 is SQIVND (reference sequence). V lost 6 bases to trimming and J lost 0 bases; unmatched junction nucleotides: 5.

The CDR3 is CASSHDRVKGIYGYTF. CDR3 coding DNA: TGTGCCAGCAGCCATGACAGGGTAAAGGGGATCTATGGCTACACCTTC. V usage is TRBV5-6 and J usage is TRBJ1-2, with TRBD1 matching 7 bases. The length of the CDR3 is 16 residues. CDR1 and CDR2 (germline): SGHDT, YYEEEE. V gave up 4 bases and J gave up 4 bases; unmatched junction bases: 13.

This clone has just a few counts. The chain joins TRBV7-9 to TRBJ1-3; D is perhaps TRBD1 (6 bases). The V end lost 5 bases, the J end lost 7 bases, and 21 bases lay between the germline ends. The CDR3 has 16 amino acids. Germline V gene data show CDR1 as SEHNR and CDR2 as FQNEAQ (reference sequence). In DNA form, the CDR3 reads TGTGCCAGCAGCACCGGGACACTCATGGTTAGGAACACCATATATTTT. This gives the protein CASSTGTLMVRNTIYF. The full variable domain, rest sourced from reference TRBV7-9 and TRBJ1-3, is DTGVSQNPRHKITKRGQNVTFRCDPISEHNRLYWYRQTLGQGPEFLTYFQNEAQLEKSRLLSDRFSAERPKGSFSTLEIQRTEQGDSAMYLCASSTGTLMVRNTIYFGEGSWLTVV.

CDR3 nucleotide sequence: TGTGCCAGCAGCTCGTGGACAGGGGGCGCGGATGAAAAACTGTTTTTT. Its translation: CASSSWTGGADEKLFF. The genes are TRBV7-9 and TRBJ1-4; 11 bases fit TRBD1. CDR3 length: 16 residues. The germline V gene has CDR1 SEHNR and CDR2 FQNEAQ (reference sequence). The V segment lost 4 bases and the J segment 6 bases; nucleotides outside the gene matches: 7.

The V gene is TRBV5-6, the J gene TRBJ1-3; 7 bases are a match to TRBD1. J lost 0 bases, V lost 6 bases, and 3 bases had no gene match. The CDR3 contains 14 residues. CDR1 SGHDT and CDR2 YYEEEE come from the germline V gene. CDR3 nucleotide sequence: TGTGCCAGCAAGGGGACAGCCTCTGGAAACACCATATATTTT. Its protein is CASKGTASGNTIYF.

V gene TRBV6-5 combines with J gene TRBJ1-1; 7 bases line up with TRBD1. The CDR3 has 15 residues. After removal of 7 bases from V and 1 base from J, the junction contained 9 bases not matched to a gene. Germline loops: CDR1 MNHEY, CDR2 SVGAGI. In DNA form, the CDR3 reads TGTGCCAGCATCCTTCTTAGGACAGGGAACACTGAAGCTTTCTTT. Protein: CASILLRTGNTEAFF.

The chain employs TRBV27 and TRBJ2-5, with 9 bases fitting TRBD1. V lost 4 bases to trimming and J lost 2 bases; unmatched junction nucleotides: 5. The CDR3 is 15 amino acids. The germline gives CDR1 MNHEY, CDR2 SMNVEV (reference sequence). CDR3 amino acids: CASSYEGTGQETQYF. The DNA of the CDR3 is TGTGCCAGCAGTTACGAGGGGACAGGGCAAGAGACCCAGTACTTC.

This clone was seen just once. V usage is TRBV5-5 and J usage is TRBJ2-7; no reliable D call. The CDR3 loop spans 14 amino acids. V was shortened by 4 bases and J by 2 bases, with 13 bases between the two germline ends. Germline CDR1 and CDR2: SGHKS and YYEKEE (reference sequence). For the CDR3, the DNA is TGTGCCAGCAGCCGGTCCAGGTCAACCTACGAGCAGTACTTC. This sequence encodes CASSRSRSTYEQYF.

This clone appeared a single time. Written as DNA, the CDR3 is TGTGCCAGCAGGCCGGGTGCTACTAACTATGGCTACACCTTC. This encodes CASRPGATNYGYTF. The chain joins TRBV6-5 to TRBJ1-2; D is uncertain. This CDR3 has 14 amino acids. With 6 bases removed from V and 0 bases from J, the gap between germline ends came to 11 bases. Germline V gene sequence: CDR1 MNHEY, CDR2 SVGAGI.